These 20 T cell receptor beta chains share one sample of origin, sequenced in a study of blood T cell repertoires in COVID-19. Profiling relied on immunoSEQ multiplex PCR, and the TCRdb table lists in-frame clones only, not all of them. The sample comprises 70,000 to 90,000 clones, approximately 85% of which are singletons, and roughly 4% rests with the top ten. Sample: peripheral blood. The receptors stem from a man between 60 and 70 years old with acute or convalescent COVID-19.

The genes are TRBV5-4 and TRBJ2-5, with 7 bases that match TRBD2. CDR1 and CDR2 (germline): SGHNT, YYREEE (reference sequence). CDR3 length: 15 residues. The J segment lost 5 bases and the V segment lost 4 bases, leaving 11 bases of the junction unmatched. DNA of the CDR3: TGTGCCAGCAGCCCTGGGGGGGGAGTATGGGAGACCCAGTACTTC. Translation gives CASSPGGGVWETQYF.

The J gene is TRBJ2-7, the V gene TRBV10-3; 8 bases line up with TRBD1. Trimming took 2 bases from V and 3 from J; bases not matched to a gene: 0. CDR1 is ENHRY, CDR2 SYGVKD, per germline. The length of the CDR3 is 13 residues. In nucleotides, the CDR3 is TGTGCCATCAGTGAGGGACAGGGCTACGAGCAGTACTTC. Translated, it gives CAISEGQGYEQYF.

The chain uses TRBV3-1 (or the pseudogene TRBV3-2) and TRBJ2-2, with no clear D. The CDR3 consists of 15 residues. Germline V gene lookup returns CDR1 LGHDT and CDR2 YNNKEL (reference sequence). The germline V and J ends were trimmed by 0 bases and 1 base, with 6 bases remaining between them. CDR3 residues: CASSQDAGNTGELFF. CDR3 nucleotide sequence: TGTGCCAGCAGCCAAGATGCCGGGAACACCGGGGAGCTGTTTTTT.

CDR3 sequence: CASSLTGATNEKLFF. In DNA, the CDR3 is TGTGCCAGCTCCCTAACAGGCGCAACTAATGAAAAACTGTTTTTT. The chain couples TRBV18 to TRBJ1-4; possible D gene TRBD1, 5 bases. V lost 6 bases to trimming and J lost 0 bases, with 11 bases between them. The CDR3 is 15 residues long. Germline V gives CDR1 KGHSH, CDR2 LQKENI.

The V gene is TRBV11-2, the J gene TRBJ2-1; 8 bases align to TRBD2. The V and J ends lost 3 bases and 7 bases, in that order; junction bases with no gene match: 11. The CDR3 runs to 16 residues. In germline, CDR1 is SGHAT, CDR2 FQNNGV. The CDR3 sequence is CASSFSGSSVGNEQFF. CDR3 DNA sequence: TGTGCCAGCAGCTTCAGCGGGAGCAGCGTCGGTAATGAGCAGTTCTTC.

V gene TRBV9 combines with J gene TRBJ1-2; 8 bases fit TRBD1. This CDR3 is 12 amino acids long. The junction had 5 bases not matched to a gene; V was cut back by 7 bases and J by 6 bases. CDR1 SGDLS and CDR2 YYNGEE come from the germline V gene. This CDR3 reads CASQTGGDGYTF. CDR3 DNA: TGTGCCAGCCAAACAGGGGGTGATGGCTACACCTTC.

The J gene is TRBJ2-3, the V gene TRBV7-9; possible D gene TRBD2, 6 bases. The germline V and J ends were trimmed by 5 bases and 5 bases, with 23 bases remaining between them. CDR1 SEHNR and CDR2 FQNEAQ come from the germline V gene (reference sequence). This CDR3 region has 17 residues. CDR3 DNA: TGTGCCAGCAGCGCCAGAGGGACTCCCGCGCAGAGAGATACGCAGTATTTT. It specifies CASSARGTPAQRDTQYF. Using reference TRBV7-9 and TRBJ2-3 for the parts outside the CDR3, the full variable domain is DTGVSQNPRHKITKRGQNVTFRCDPISEHNRLYWYRQTLGQGPEFLTYFQNEAQLEKSRLLSDRFSAERPKGSFSTLEIQRTEQGDSAMYLCASSARGTPAQRDTQYFGPGTRLTVL.

V usage is TRBV5-1 and J usage is TRBJ2-2; tentatively, D is TRBD2 (6 bases). Germline V gene sequence: CDR1 SGHRS, CDR2 YFSETQ. V was pared by 7 bases and J by 7 bases, with 14 bases between. The CDR3 length is 13 residues. CDR3 sequence: CASGPRGSGELFF. The CDR3 DNA follows: TGCGCCAGCGGTCCCCGGGGGAGCGGGGAGCTGTTTTTT.

The J gene is TRBJ1-2, the V gene TRBV2; no firm D call. Germline V CDR1 and CDR2: SNHLY, FYNNEI. The CDR3 is 14 amino acids. V was cut by 2 bases and J by 8 bases, with 15 bases left in between. Written as DNA, the CDR3 is TGTGCCAGCAGTGAAAAGTATTCGACGCGGGGCTACACCTTC. It encodes CASSEKYSTRGYTF.

This chain connects TRBV9 to TRBJ2-2; 8 bases map to TRBD1. Germline V lookup: CDR1 SGDLS, CDR2 YYNGEE. The CDR3 runs 17 residues. The V segment lost 2 bases and the J segment 4 bases; nucleotides outside the gene matches: 10. CDR3 sequence (DNA): TGTGCCAGCAGCGTTGGGGCCAGGGGGCTGAGCACCGGGGAGCTGTTTTTT. Residues: CASSVGARGLSTGELFF.

The J gene is TRBJ1-6, the V gene TRBV19; 9 bases line up with TRBD1. Germline trimming cut 5 bases from V and 7 bases from J; bases unmatched to any gene: 3. CDR3 length: 14 residues. CDR1 and CDR2 from the germline V gene are LNHDA and SQIVND (reference sequence). CDR3 region: CASSLTGGNSPLHF. The CDR3 region has the DNA TGTGCCAGTAGTCTGACAGGGGGGAATTCACCCCTCCACTTT.

The V call is TRBV6-1, the J call TRBJ1-6, with TRBD1 matching 10 bases. Germline loops: CDR1 MNHNS, CDR2 SASEGT. The V segment lost 2 bases and the J segment 9 bases; nucleotides outside the gene matches: 7. The CDR3 extends over 16 amino acids. The CDR3 DNA reads as TGTGCCAGCAGTGAACCCAGGACAGGGGGTAGTTCACCCCTCCACTTT. This sequence encodes CASSEPRTGGSSPLHF.

The rearrangement uses TRBV30 and TRBJ1-6, with 7 positions matching TRBD1. The CDR3 extends over 13 amino acids. Germline trimming cut 0 bases from V and 11 bases from J; bases unmatched to any gene: 4. Germline V gene sequence: CDR1 GTSNPN, CDR2 SVGIG (reference sequence). The chain's CDR3 is CAWSVTGVAPLHF. The DNA for the CDR3 is TGTGCCTGGAGTGTAACAGGGGTTGCACCCCTCCACTTT.

The V gene is TRBV10-2, the J gene TRBJ1-2, with 9 bases aligning to TRBD1. CDR3 length: 11 amino acids. Germline V lookup: CDR1 WSHSY, CDR2 SAAADI. Unmatched junction bases numbered 0, after V lost 2 bases and J lost 11 bases. DNA for the CDR3: TGCGCCAGCAGTGAGGGACAGGGGTACACCTTC. Translation: CASSEGQGYTF.

The chain couples TRBV19 to TRBJ1-2; 8 positions agree with TRBD1. This CDR3 is 14 amino acids long. Germline CDR1 is LNHDA and CDR2 is SQIVND (reference sequence). The trim removed 3 bases at V and 8 bases at J, leaving 8 bases unmatched. The CDR3 spells CASSIRGQGGGYTF. CDR3 DNA sequence: TGTGCCAGTAGTATCAGGGGGCAGGGTGGAGGCTACACCTTC. The full variable domain, completed using reference TRBV19 and TRBJ1-2, is DGGITQSPKYLFRKEGQNVTLSCEQNLNHDAMYWYRQDPGQGLRLIYYSQIVNDFQKGDIAEGYSVSREKKESFPLTVTSAQKNPTAFYLCASSIRGQGGGYTFGSGTRLTVV.

The V and J genes are TRBV30 and TRBJ2-7, with TRBD1 matching over 9 bases. The CDR3 is 15 residues long. Trimming removed 3 bases from V and 5 bases from J; junction bases left unmatched: 11. Per the germline V gene, CDR1 is GTSNPN and CDR2 is SVGIG (reference sequence). The CDR3 region has the DNA TGTGCCTGGAGACTTACCGGGACAGGGATCCACGAGCAGTACTTC. This sequence encodes CAWRLTGTGIHEQYF.

This clone was counted a single time. The chain links TRBV7-9 to TRBJ2-3; D unclear. V was cut by 0 bases and J by 6 bases, with 4 bases left in between. The CDR3 spans 12 residues. The germline V gene has CDR1 SEHNR and CDR2 FQNEAQ (reference sequence). The CDR3 loop reads CASSLAADTQYF. The CDR3 DNA follows: TGTGCCAGCAGCTTAGCGGCTGATACGCAGTATTTT.

The chain combines TRBV4-1 with TRBJ1-2; maybe TRBD1 (5 bases). The V gene's germline CDR1 is MGHRA and CDR2 YSYEKL. V shed 1 base and J shed 1 base, with 13 bases lying between them. This CDR3 region has 16 residues. The CDR3 sequence: CASSQAPTGFNYGYTF. DNA for the CDR3: TGCGCCAGCAGCCAAGCTCCCACAGGATTTAACTATGGCTACACCTTC.

V usage is TRBV6-5 and J usage is TRBJ2-1; tentatively, D is TRBD1 (5 bases). Trimming removed 7 bases from V and 7 bases from J, with 20 bases in between. Germline CDR1 is MNHEY and CDR2 is SVGAGI. The CDR3 contains 15 residues. CDR3 amino acids: CASTRGRQLGNEQFF. In DNA form, the CDR3 reads TGTGCCAGCACTAGGGGTCGGCAGCTGGGTAATGAGCAGTTCTTC.

The V call is TRBV4-2, the J call TRBJ2-5; TRBD1 matches at 9 bases. V lost 5 bases, J lost 5 bases, and 9 bases stayed unmatched. Germline loops: CDR1 LGHNA, CDR2 YNFKEQ. There are 15 residues in the CDR3. The CDR3 DNA is TGTGCCAGCAGCGTTCGGGGACAGGGCGGCGAGACCCAGTACTTC. The encoded protein is CASSVRGQGGETQYF.